Listed below are T cell receptor beta chains from one sample, sequenced in a study of blood T cell repertoires in COVID-19. Sequencing was performed with immunoSEQ multiplex PCR; in TCRdb, only in-frame clones are kept and a portion is missing. The repertoire consists of tens of thousands of clones, with roughly four fifths occurring once and the leading ten covering 4.1%. The source material was peripheral blood. These receptors all come from a woman aged 55-70 years with acute or convalescent COVID-19. The conserved cysteine and the conserved F or W are not part of the CDR3 here. The order of the fields is V gene, J gene, CDR3 protein.

V: TRBV6-5; J: TRBJ1-3; CDR3: ASSPPPGNTIY
V: TRBV20-1; J: TRBJ1-2; CDR3: SAPNDGYT
V: TRBV19; J: TRBJ2-2; CDR3: ASSMSYGSVTGELF
V: TRBV30; J: TRBJ1-1; CDR3: AWRSQSTEAF
V: TRBV28; J: TRBJ1-6; CDR3: ASSLRGGSYNSPLH
V: TRBV24-1; J: TRBJ2-3; CDR3: ATSDYPGTSTDTQY
V: TRBV14; J: TRBJ2-2; CDR3: ASSQFQLADTGELF
V: TRBV11-3; J: TRBJ2-1; CDR3: ASSLSGEYNEQF
V: TRBV5-1; J: TRBJ1-1; CDR3: ASSLAQGAEAF
V: TRBV10-3; J: TRBJ2-7; CDR3: AISGASGSSYEQY
V: TRBV19; J: TRBJ1-2; CDR3: ASSVTGTRRGYT
V: TRBV11-2; J: TRBJ2-6; CDR3: ASSLGTGVSSGANVLT
V: TRBV15; J: TRBJ1-4; CDR3: ATSRDSGIRGNEKLF
V: TRBV18; J: TRBJ1-1; CDR3: ANAWGENTEAF
V: TRBV24-1; J: TRBJ2-1; CDR3: ATSGARGPYNEQF
V: TRBV10-3; J: TRBJ1-6; CDR3: AISDRDRGSSPLH
V: TRBV7-3; J: TRBJ2-7; CDR3: ASSFYGGQNYEQY
V: TRBV6-5; J: TRBJ2-6; CDR3: ASDISSGANVLT
V: TRBV19; J: TRBJ1-5; CDR3: ASSILAGVNQPQH
V: TRBV2; J: TRBJ1-6; CDR3: ASRADSSYNSPLH
V: TRBV7-6; J: TRBJ2-7; CDR3: ASSLAETVSYEQY
V: TRBV21-1; J: TRBJ2-5; CDR3: ASSPQGAETQY
V: TRBV6-6; J: TRBJ1-5; CDR3: ASSSFQGPQPQH
V: TRBV28; J: TRBJ1-5; CDR3: ATTGGISNQPQH
V: TRBV25-1; J: TRBJ1-1; CDR3: ASSDLGGRRKAF
V: TRBV18; J: TRBJ2-1; CDR3: ASSPPSGGYNEQF
V: TRBV6-6; J: TRBJ2-2; CDR3: ASSYSRGDTGELF
V: TRBV30; J: TRBJ1-6; CDR3: AWSPKGQARTPLH
V: TRBV7-2; J: TRBJ1-4; CDR3: ASSLAPATNEKLF
V: TRBV20-1; J: TRBJ1-1; CDR3: SAIETAINTEAF
V: TRBV19; J: TRBJ1-3; CDR3: ASRTTGVSGNTIY
V: TRBV30; J: TRBJ1-5; CDR3: AWSPRGQGFSNQPQH
V: TRBV5-4; J: TRBJ1-1; CDR3: ASSLGQTGLAF
V: TRBV7-7; J: TRBJ2-1; CDR3: ASSRSGGSYNEQF
V: TRBV7-9; J: TRBJ1-6; CDR3: ASSPGASYNSPLH
V: TRBV9; J: TRBJ1-4; CDR3: ASSPGDSGPKKLF
V: TRBV5-1; J: TRBJ2-1; CDR3: ASRRQGAVDEQF
V: TRBV5-1; J: TRBJ2-3; CDR3: ASSLVPGSGTDTQY
V: TRBV18; J: TRBJ2-1; CDR3: ATASGSVSYNEQF
V: TRBV5-1; J: TRBJ2-4; CDR3: ASSVGGVQNIQY
V: TRBV9; J: TRBJ1-6; CDR3: ASSVGQGRVSPLH
V: TRBV30; J: TRBJ1-5; CDR3: AWSARDRIGGNQPQH
V: TRBV19; J: TRBJ1-6; CDR3: ASSLTGRPFDSPLH
V: TRBV6-5; J: TRBJ2-2; CDR3: ASSRPGQATGELF
V: TRBV19; J: TRBJ1-1; CDR3: ASTGMNTEAF
V: TRBV11-2; J: TRBJ1-3; CDR3: ASSLGPAIDGNTIY
V: TRBV10-1; J: TRBJ2-1; CDR3: ASSELPSGPYNEQF
V: TRBV6-5; J: TRBJ1-5; CDR3: ASSYLRQNSNQPQH
V: TRBV5-1; J: TRBJ2-5; CDR3: ATVNRDWLQETQY
V: TRBV25-1; J: TRBJ2-3; CDR3: ASSPLLGQGSLDTQY
V: TRBV12-5; J: TRBJ2-6; CDR3: ASALVSAGANVLT
V: TRBV6-1; J: TRBJ1-4; CDR3: ASSEGAQAATNEKLF
V: TRBV25-1; J: TRBJ2-1; CDR3: ASGDRSSYNEQF
V: TRBV27; J: TRBJ2-1; CDR3: ASKEYRGVNEQF
V: TRBV5-5; J: TRBJ2-1; CDR3: ASSLSLGEQF
V: TRBV6-1; J: TRBJ2-5; CDR3: ASSELTRGRETQY
V: TRBV11-3; J: TRBJ1-1; CDR3: ASSLVMNTEAF